This TCR beta chain is drawn from a study of blood T cell repertoires in COVID-19. Data came from immunoSEQ multiplex PCR; TCRdb stores just in-frame clones and leaves some out. Of under 200,000 clones listed, approximately 79% are singletons. The CDR3 is 15 amino acids. The receptor was derived from a woman aged 55 to 70 with acute COVID-19. Sequenced material: PBMCs or T cells enriched from blood (not recorded which). This rearrangement joins TRBV1 to TRBJ2-5; the table assigns TRBD2, which was not confirmed against the DNA. TRBV1 is noted as a pseudogene. The CDR3 nucleotides read TGCACCAGCAGCCAATCACTAGCTGGCCCAGAGACCCAGTACTTC. Encoded protein: CTSSQSLAGPETQYF.